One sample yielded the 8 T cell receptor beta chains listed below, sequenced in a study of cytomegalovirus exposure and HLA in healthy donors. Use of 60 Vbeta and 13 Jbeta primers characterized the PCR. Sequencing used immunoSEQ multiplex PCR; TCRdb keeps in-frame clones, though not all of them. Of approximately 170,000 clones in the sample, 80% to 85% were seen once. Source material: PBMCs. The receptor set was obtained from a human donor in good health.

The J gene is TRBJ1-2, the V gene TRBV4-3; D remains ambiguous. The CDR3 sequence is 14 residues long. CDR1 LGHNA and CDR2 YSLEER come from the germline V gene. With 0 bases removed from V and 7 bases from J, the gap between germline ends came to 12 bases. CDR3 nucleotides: TGCGCCAGCAGCCAAGATATTAGTGATGGTGGCTACACCTTC. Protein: CASSQDISDGGYTF.

CDR3 protein: CASKGDREGFIGTEAFF. CDR3 in DNA: TGTGCCAGCAAGGGAGACAGGGAAGGGTTTATTGGCACTGAAGCTTTCTTT. The rearrangement links TRBV2 to TRBJ1-1, with 7 positions matching TRBD1. Trimming cost V 7 bases and J 4 bases; bases outside gene matches: 18. CDR3 size: 17 residues. Germline V gives CDR1 SNHLY, CDR2 FYNNEI.

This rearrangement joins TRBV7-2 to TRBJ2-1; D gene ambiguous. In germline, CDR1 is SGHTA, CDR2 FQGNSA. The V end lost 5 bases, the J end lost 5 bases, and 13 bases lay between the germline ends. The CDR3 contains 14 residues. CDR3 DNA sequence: TGTGCCAGCAGCGTCGACTCGCGGAACAATGAGCAGTTCTTC. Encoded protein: CASSVDSRNNEQFF.

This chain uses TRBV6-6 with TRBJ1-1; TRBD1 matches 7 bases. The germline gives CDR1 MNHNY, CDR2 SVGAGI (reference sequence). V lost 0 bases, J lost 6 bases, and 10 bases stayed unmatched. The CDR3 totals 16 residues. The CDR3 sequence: CASSYSDRDRDPEAFF. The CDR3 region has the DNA TGTGCCAGCAGTTACTCCGACCGAGACAGGGACCCTGAAGCTTTCTTT.

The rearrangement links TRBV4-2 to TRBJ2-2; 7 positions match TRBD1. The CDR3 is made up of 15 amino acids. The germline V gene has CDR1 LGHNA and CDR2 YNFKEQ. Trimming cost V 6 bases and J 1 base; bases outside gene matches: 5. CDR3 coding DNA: TGTGCCAGCAGACCCGGGACAGTGAACACCGGGGAGCTGTTTTTT. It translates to CASRPGTVNTGELFF.

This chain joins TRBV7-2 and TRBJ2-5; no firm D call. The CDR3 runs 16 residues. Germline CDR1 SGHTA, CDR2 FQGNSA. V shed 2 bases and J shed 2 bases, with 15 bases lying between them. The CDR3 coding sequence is TGTGCCAGCAGCTTACGTTCGGGTATTCAACAAGAGACCCAGTACTTC. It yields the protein CASSLRSGIQQETQYF.

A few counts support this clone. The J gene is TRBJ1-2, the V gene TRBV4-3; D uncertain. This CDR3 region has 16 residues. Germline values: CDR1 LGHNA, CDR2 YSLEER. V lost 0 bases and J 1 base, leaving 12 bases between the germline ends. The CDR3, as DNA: TGCGCCAGCAGCCAAGAATTGGGCGGGGATAACTATGGCTACACCTTC. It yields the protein CASSQELGGDNYGYTF.

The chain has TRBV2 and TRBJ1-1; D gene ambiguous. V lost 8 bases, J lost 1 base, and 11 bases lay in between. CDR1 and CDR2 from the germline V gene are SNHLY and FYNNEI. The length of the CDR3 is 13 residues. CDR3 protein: CASATRGNTEAFF. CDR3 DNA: TGTGCCAGCGCCACGAGAGGGAACACTGAAGCTTTCTTT.